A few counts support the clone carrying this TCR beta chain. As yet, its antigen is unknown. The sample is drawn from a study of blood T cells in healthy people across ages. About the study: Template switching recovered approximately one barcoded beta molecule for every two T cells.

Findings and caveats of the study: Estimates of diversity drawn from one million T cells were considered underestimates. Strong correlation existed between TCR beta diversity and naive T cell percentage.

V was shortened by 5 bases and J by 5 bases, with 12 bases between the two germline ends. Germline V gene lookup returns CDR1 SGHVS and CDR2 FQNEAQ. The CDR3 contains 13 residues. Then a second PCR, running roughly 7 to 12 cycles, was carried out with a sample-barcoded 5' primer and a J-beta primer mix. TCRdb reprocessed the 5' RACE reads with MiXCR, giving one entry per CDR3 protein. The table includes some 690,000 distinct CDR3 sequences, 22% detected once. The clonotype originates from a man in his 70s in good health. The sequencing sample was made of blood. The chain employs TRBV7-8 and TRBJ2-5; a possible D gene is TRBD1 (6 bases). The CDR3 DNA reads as TGTGCCAGCAGCCGGGACCAGGGGGAGACCCAGTACTTC. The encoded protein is CASSRDQGETQYF.